This T cell receptor (beta chain) is drawn from a study of PD-1 blockade in classical Hodgkin lymphoma. Trimming cost V 5 bases and J 3 bases, with 19 bases left between them. Germline V CDR1 and CDR2: SEHNR, FQNEAQ (reference sequence). There are 16 residues in the CDR3. Using immunoSEQ multiplex PCR, the repertoire was profiled, and TCRdb retains in-frame clones only, with some absent. The table has over 35,000 clones, 76% seen once. Every patient was affected by relapse after autologous stem cell transplantation, while exposure to brentuximab vedotin was not uniform. Concerning this clone: The target antigen is unknown.

Study-wide results and caveats: Some patients began nivolumab under 1 year after ASCT. These patients were excluded from later analyses.

This sample comprised peripheral blood mononuclear cells (PBMCs), obtained at baseline. The V gene is TRBV7-9, the J gene TRBJ1-2; D gene uncertain. The TCR originated in a human donor with classical Hodgkin lymphoma. CDR3 bases: TGTGCCAGCAGCCGTAGCATCGGGGTGGGAGACTATGGCTACACCTTC. Translation: CASSRSIGVGDYGYTF.